Presented here are 20 T cell receptor beta chains from one specimen sequenced in a study of intratumoral heterogeneity in liver cancer. Clones were sequenced by immunoSEQ multiplex PCR, and TCRdb holds only the in-frame ones, with some missing. The sample lists approximately 3,600 clones, roughly 49% occurring once. Multiple geographically separated regions of the hepatocellular carcinoma nodule were sampled separately. Source: tumor tissue, taken before any cancer treatment. Receptors originate from a man between 65 and 80 years old with hepatocellular carcinoma.

By share of the sample, this clone is medium-sized. The chain uses TRBV9 and TRBJ1-2; the match to TRBD1 covers 8 bases. Germline CDR1 is SGDLS and CDR2 is YYNGEE. Trimming cost V 3 bases and J 1 base; bases outside gene matches: 11. This CDR3 region has 17 residues. Here the CDR3 DNA reads TGTGCCAGCAGCGAACGGGACAGGCCCGCATTTAACTATGGCTACACCTTC. Protein sequence: CASSERDRPAFNYGYTF.

In its sample, this clone ranks as medium-sized. The chain has TRBV6-2 or TRBV6-3 and TRBJ2-3; no reliable D call. In germline, CDR1 is MNHEY, CDR2 SVGEGT. The CDR3 extends over 14 amino acids. The V gene lost 5 bases and the J gene lost 3 bases, with 12 bases spanning the gap. For the CDR3, the DNA is TGTGCCAGCAGTATTGTCATGGTTACAGATACGCAGTATTTT. Protein: CASSIVMVTDTQYF.

The chain employs TRBV30 and TRBJ1-6, with 8 nucleotides matching TRBD1. CDR1 and CDR2 from the germline V gene are GTSNPN and SVGIG (reference sequence). This CDR3 has 17 residues. V gave up 0 bases and J gave up 7 bases; unmatched junction bases: 11. CDR3 DNA: TGTGCCTGGAGTGTAGGTTCGGGCAGGGGGCCGAATTCACCCCTCCACTTT. Translating it yields CAWSVGSGRGPNSPLHF. Full variable domain (outside the CDR3, taken from reference TRBV30 and TRBJ1-6): SQTIHQWPATLVQPVGSPLSLECTVEGTSNPNLYWYRQAAGRGLQLLFYSVGIGQISSEVPQNLSASRPQDRQFILSSKKLLLSDSGFYLCAWSVGSGRGPNSPLHFGNGTRLTVT.

As DNA, the CDR3 is TGTGCCAGCAGACTAGCGGGCACAGATACGCAGTATTTT. Translating it yields CASRLAGTDTQYF. The V and J genes are TRBV12-3 or TRBV12-4 and TRBJ2-3; 8 nucleotides agree with TRBD2. V was clipped by 6 bases and J by 1 base; unmatched bases: 0. The CDR3 is made up of 13 amino acids.

This chain joins TRBV28 and TRBJ1-1, with 9 bases identical to TRBD1. The trim removed 4 bases at V and 5 bases at J, leaving 8 bases unmatched. CDR1 and CDR2 (germline): MDHEN, SYDVKM. The CDR3 loop spans 15 amino acids. The CDR3 protein is CASSSATGGRTEAFF. The CDR3, as DNA: TGTGCCAGCAGTTCAGCTACAGGGGGCCGGACTGAAGCTTTCTTT.

This clone was observed a handful of times. The rearrangement uses TRBV19 and TRBJ1-1; D not certain. V was shortened by 5 bases and J by 4 bases, with 8 bases between the two germline ends. The V gene's germline CDR1 is LNHDA and CDR2 SQIVND (reference sequence). The CDR3 consists of 12 residues. The CDR3 spells CASSPRSTEAFF. The DNA for the CDR3 is TGTGCCAGTAGTCCCCGTTCCACTGAAGCTTTCTTT.

The chain links TRBV4-3 to TRBJ2-2; D call uncertain. Germline V gene sequence: CDR1 LGHNA, CDR2 YSLEER. The CDR3 has 17 amino acids. V lost 3 bases to trimming and J lost 0 bases, with 14 bases between them. CDR3 sequence: CASSHNRLGSNTGELFF. The CDR3 bases are TGCGCCAGCAGCCATAACCGGTTGGGGTCGAACACCGGGGAGCTGTTTTTT.

The chain combines TRBV29-1 with TRBJ2-5; 11 nucleotides match TRBD1. The CDR3 runs to 15 residues. CDR1 and CDR2 from the germline V gene are SQVTM and ANQGSEA. Trimming took 0 bases from V and 4 from J; bases not matched to a gene: 4. CDR3 coding DNA: TGCAGCGTTGAAGAGGACAGGGGGCGATCAGAGACCCAGTACTTC. This encodes CSVEEDRGRSETQYF.

This clone is termed medium-sized. The chain joins TRBV7-2 to TRBJ1-5; D remains ambiguous. V lost 5 bases and J 3 bases, leaving 11 bases between the germline ends. The CDR3 is 14 amino acids. Germline CDR1 reads SGHTA; CDR2 reads FQGNSA. The CDR3 here is CASSLLGPNQPQHF. The CDR3 nucleotides are TGTGCCAGCAGCCTTTTAGGGCCCAATCAGCCCCAGCATTTT.

The CDR3 spells CAISEPATLKAWGTTDTQYF. The CDR3, as DNA: TGTGCCATCAGTGAGCCCGCTACACTTAAGGCCTGGGGGACCACAGATACGCAGTATTTT. The J gene is TRBJ2-3, the V gene TRBV10-3; the D call may be TRBD1 or TRBD2 (5 bases each). Per germline, CDR1 ENHRY and CDR2 SYGVKD. This CDR3 is 20 amino acids long. The V end lost 2 bases, the J end lost 2 bases, and 26 bases lay between the germline ends.

The rearrangement links TRBV6-5 to TRBJ2-7, with D possibly being TRBD1 or TRBD2 (5 bases each). Trimming removed 0 bases from V and 3 bases from J, with 12 bases in between. CDR3 size: 15 residues. The germline gives CDR1 MNHEY, CDR2 SVGAGI. The DNA for the CDR3 is TGTGCCAGCAGTTACTCCTTCCCAGGGAGCTACGAGCAGTACTTC. Its translation is CASSYSFPGSYEQYF.

The chain is built from TRBV7-3 and TRBJ2-2; the D is unclear. The germline CDR1 and CDR2 sequences are SGHTA and FQGTGA. The CDR3 is 13 amino acids. The V and J ends lost 5 bases and 8 bases respectively, with 12 bases between them. The CDR3 loop reads CASSLGWGGELFF. The CDR3, as DNA: TGTGCCAGCAGCCTCGGGTGGGGTGGGGAGCTGTTTTTT.

The rearrangement joins TRBV6-2 or TRBV6-3 to TRBJ2-4, with 7 bases identical to TRBD2. Per the germline V gene, CDR1 is MNHEY and CDR2 is SVGEGT. Trimming at V came to 0 bases and at J to 1 base, leaving 6 bases not matched to a gene. The CDR3 has 17 amino acids. The CDR3 protein is CASSYSSAGGAKNIQYF. CDR3 in DNA: TGTGCCAGCAGTTACTCTTCCGCCGGGGGGGCCAAAAACATTCAGTACTTC.

The table lists this clone with a few counts. The CDR3 coding sequence is TGTGCCAGCAGCTTAATGATGAGGGGTGGGGAAAAACTGTTTTTT. Amino acid sequence: CASSLMMRGGEKLFF. This chain links TRBV7-3 with TRBJ1-4; a possible D gene is TRBD1 (5 bases). Germline CDR1 reads SGHTA; CDR2 reads FQGTGA. The CDR3 contains 15 residues. Trimming removed 1 base from V and 8 bases from J, with 14 bases in between.

Sample share makes this clone medium-sized. The V call is TRBV9, the J call TRBJ1-1; D remains ambiguous. Germline values: CDR1 SGDLS, CDR2 YYNGEE. The V end was cut by 4 bases, the J end by 5 bases, with 9 bases between. The CDR3 is made up of 12 amino acids. For the CDR3, the DNA is TGTGCCAGCAGCCCGGGCCTAACTGAAGCTTTCTTT. This gives the protein CASSPGLTEAFF.

This clone was observed a handful of times. The chain is built from TRBV7-2 and TRBJ2-4, with D perhaps matching TRBD1 (6 bases). The V gene lost 4 bases and the J gene lost 1 base, with 14 bases spanning the gap. This CDR3 has 16 amino acids. Germline lookup yields CDR1 SGHTA and CDR2 FQGNSA. This CDR3 reads CASSSPTDRAKNIQYF. DNA of the CDR3: TGTGCCAGCAGCTCACCTACCGACAGGGCCAAAAACATTCAGTACTTC.

V gene TRBV19 combines with J gene TRBJ1-4, with D unclear. CDR1 LNHDA and CDR2 SQIVND come from the germline V gene (reference sequence). This CDR3 comprises 15 residues. Trimming stripped 5 bases from V and 3 bases from J, with 13 bases between. The CDR3 is CASSQWRGANEKLFF. The CDR3 nucleotides are TGTGCCAGTAGTCAGTGGCGGGGTGCTAATGAAAAACTGTTTTTT.

V usage is TRBV25-1 and J usage is TRBJ1-5, with D uncertain. Germline CDR1 and CDR2: MGHDK and SYGVNS. This CDR3 has 15 residues. V was trimmed by 3 bases and J by 3 bases, leaving 12 bases between them. CDR3 DNA: TGTGCCAGCAGTGATACAAGCAGTATCAATCAGCCCCAGCATTTT. Amino acids: CASSDTSSINQPQHF. The variable domain in full, with the rest retrieved from reference TRBV25-1 and TRBJ1-5, is EADIYQTPRYLVIGTGKKITLECSQTMGHDKMYWYQQDPGMELHLIHYSYGVNSTEKGDLSSESTVSRIRTEHFPLTLESARPSHTSQYLCASSDTSSINQPQHFGDGTRLSIL.

This clone was found a few times. The J gene is TRBJ2-7, the V gene TRBV11-2; D unclear. In germline, CDR1 is SGHAT, CDR2 FQNNGV. CDR3 length: 14 amino acids. The V end was cut by 4 bases, the J end by 2 bases, with 12 bases between. DNA for the CDR3: TGTGCCAGCAGCTACTGGGCAGGAGCCTACGAGCAGTACTTC. This translates into CASSYWAGAYEQYF.

The chain joins TRBV10-3 to TRBJ2-7; TRBD2 matches at 14 bases. CDR1 ENHRY and CDR2 SYGVKD come from the germline V gene. V shed 5 bases, J shed 2 bases, and the junction held 5 bases outside the gene matches. CDR3 length: 16 amino acids. The CDR3 coding sequence is TGTGCCATCAGTCGACTAGCGGGGGGGGTTACCTACGAGCAGTACTTC. Protein: CAISRLAGGVTYEQYF.